These T cell receptor beta chains were read from a single sample in a study of blood T cell repertoires in COVID-19. The table came from immunoSEQ multiplex PCR; TCRdb's copy has only in-frame clones and leaves some out. The sample yields tens of thousands of clones, 80% to 90% seen once. The sample taken for sequencing was peripheral blood. These receptors were taken from a human donor in a cohort sampled during active COVID-19. CDR3s include the opening cysteine and the closing phenylalanine or tryptophan. D genes are given only for firm matches. A row's size may be missing; if present it is once, few, many or a size class.

V,J,D,size,DNA,CDR3
TRBV6-5,TRBJ1-6,TRBD1,once,TGTGCCAGCAGCGGGACAGGGGATTCACCCCTCCACTTT,CASSGTGDSPLHF
TRBV15,TRBJ2-7,-,-,TGTGCCACCAGCAGAGATCTGAGTTACGAGCAGTACTTC,CATSRDLSYEQYF
TRBV5-4,TRBJ2-7,TRBD2,-,TGTGCCAGCAGCCGTGGGAGCGGGAGGGCCTACGAGCAGTACTTC,CASSRGSGRAYEQYF
TRBV7-3,TRBJ1-1,-,once,TGTGCCAGCAGCTTAGAAGGGGCCACTGAAGCTTTCTTT,CASSLEGATEAFF
TRBV6-5,TRBJ2-1,-,once,TGTGCCAGCACCTGGGGACTCCTCAATGAGCAGTTCTTC,CASTWGLLNEQFF
TRBV9,TRBJ2-3,-,-,TGTGCCAGCAGCATTGGGACTGTAGATACGCAGTATTTT,CASSIGTVDTQYF
TRBV9,TRBJ1-2,-,-,TGTGCCAGCAGCGTAGGATCCTCCGCGGACTCAAAACGGTATGGCTACACCTTC,CASSVGSSADSKRYGYTF
TRBV5-4,TRBJ1-3,-,-,TGTGCCAGCAGCTTATGGACAGAAAAAGCCTCTGGAAACACCATATATTTT,CASSLWTEKASGNTIYF
TRBV9,TRBJ1-2,-,-,TGTGCCAGCAGCACGGGGGGTAGAGGAGGTGGCTACACCTTC,CASSTGGRGGGYTF
TRBV19,TRBJ1-1,TRBD1,-,TGTGCCAGTAGTATCGGACAGGGGCTCACTGAAGCTTTCTTT,CASSIGQGLTEAFF
TRBV5-4,TRBJ2-2,-,-,TGTGCCAGCAGCTTTAGGAAACTAGTTGGAACCGGGGAGCTGTTTTTT,CASSFRKLVGTGELFF
TRBV6-5,TRBJ2-7,-,-,TGTGCCAGCAGTCCCCGTGAGGTTTACGAGCAGTACTTC,CASSPREVYEQYF
TRBV5-1,TRBJ1-1,TRBD1,-,TGCGCCAGCAGCTTAGGGACAGGGAACACTGAAGCTTTCTTT,CASSLGTGNTEAFF
TRBV4-3,TRBJ1-2,-,-,TGCGCCAGCAGCCAAGTTGTCAGGAACTATGGCTACACCTTC,CASSQVVRNYGYTF
TRBV5-6,TRBJ2-7,-,-,TGTGCCAGCAGCTTGTCCGGGACACCCCTACGGGGGCAGTACTTC,CASSLSGTPLRGQYF
TRBV19,TRBJ2-7,TRBD1,few,TGTGCCAGTAGTATAGGGACAGGGATATTCTACGAGCAGTACTTC,CASSIGTGIFYEQYF
TRBV7-9,TRBJ2-7,TRBD2,-,TGTGCCAGCAGCCATACTAGCGGGGGGGCTTACGAGCAGTACTTC,CASSHTSGGAYEQYF
TRBV14,TRBJ2-7,-,-,TGTGCCAGCAGCCAGTATTCGGGGGTTTACGAGCAGTACTTC,CASSQYSGVYEQYF
TRBV15,TRBJ2-1,-,once,TGTGCCACCAGCAGGGCGGGTGCCTACAATGAGCAGTTCTTC,CATSRAGAYNEQFF
TRBV5-1,TRBJ2-3,TRBD2,-,TGCGCCAGCACGCCCGCCTCGGGGGGGGGTACAGATACGCAGTATTTT,CASTPASGGGTDTQYF
TRBV5-4,TRBJ2-7,-,-,TGTGCCAGCAGCTCCCTAGATCTCCACTCCTACGAGCAGTACTTC,CASSSLDLHSYEQYF
TRBV6-5,TRBJ1-4,-,-,TGTGCCAGCTGCAGGGGTTTAACTAATGAAAAACTGTTTTTT,CASCRGLTNEKLFF
TRBV6-4,TRBJ2-3,TRBD2,few,TGTGCCAGCAGTGACTCTAGCGGGGGGCCAGATACGCAGTATTTT,CASSDSSGGPDTQYF
TRBV2,TRBJ2-2,TRBD1,-,TGTGCCAGCAGGGACAGGATTAACACCGGGGAGCTGTTTTTT,CASRDRINTGELFF
TRBV28,TRBJ2-7,TRBD1,-,TGTGCCAGCAAAATCCGGGACAGGGCTTACGAGCAGTACTTC,CASKIRDRAYEQYF
TRBV5-8,TRBJ1-3,TRBD1,-,TGTGCCAGCAGCTTTAGACAGGGAGGAAACACCATATATTTT,CASSFRQGGNTIYF